This T cell receptor (beta chain) appears in the sequencing data of a study of early T cells in non-severe SARS-CoV-2 infection. This clonotype was detected many times. The CDR3 has 15 amino acids. After removal of 4 bases from V and 6 bases from J, the junction contained 7 bases not matched to a gene. Germline V gives CDR1 MNHNS, CDR2 SASEGT. Attachment of unique molecular identifiers to individual cDNA molecules was performed. TCRdb independently ran MiXCR on the 5' RACE reads; one entry per CDR3 protein. The sample has tens of thousands of distinct CDR3 sequences, over 9.5% seen once. The rearrangement joins TRBV6-1 to TRBJ2-2; 8 positions agree with TRBD1. This clonotype was obtained from an adult who was a healthcare worker with PCR-confirmed SARS-CoV-2 infection or an uninfected control (not recorded which). This sample comprised whole blood, obtained at baseline. CDR3 sequence (DNA): TGTGCCAGCAGTGGTAGGACAGGGCGGGCCGGGGAGCTGTTTTTT. Translation gives CASSGRTGRAGELFF.